The next 8 T cell receptor beta chains were all read from a single sample in a study of T cells in Graves' hyperthyroidism and ophthalmopathy. TCR beta CDR3 sequences were amplified from RNA transcripts. The HTBI set primed first-round TCR CDR3 RT-PCR. Each CDR3 protein is one row after TCRdb ran MiXCR on the multiplex PCR reads. This sample yields about 680,000 distinct CDR3 sequences, of which 30% to 40% are seen a single time; roughly 30% belongs to the top ten. Sequences were obtained from blood. Receptors were obtained from a woman between 40 and 50 years old with Graves' hyperthyroidism.

This clonotype was detected once. This chain links TRBV7-2 with TRBJ2-7; D perhaps matches TRBD1 (6 bases). CDR1 is SGHTA, CDR2 FQGNSA, per germline. The V end lost 6 bases, the J end lost 0 bases, and 12 bases lay between the germline ends. The CDR3 is made up of 14 amino acids. CDR3 protein: CASRGQPSSYEQYF. For the CDR3, the DNA is TGTGCCAGCAGAGGACAGCCAAGCTCCTACGAGCAGTACTTC. The full variable domain, with the rest looked up from reference TRBV7-2 and TRBJ2-7, is GAGVSQSPSNKVTEKGKDVELRCDPISGHTALYWYRQSLGQGLEFLIYFQGNSAPDKSGLPSDRFSAERTGGSVSTLTIQRTQQEDSAVYLCASRGQPSSYEQYFGPGTRLTVT.

This clonotype was recorded many times. The V and J genes are TRBV7-9 and TRBJ1-6; D call uncertain. The CDR3 runs to 14 residues. In germline, CDR1 is SEHNR, CDR2 FQNEAQ (reference sequence). Trimming cost V 5 bases and J 7 bases, with 12 bases left between them. The CDR3 here is CASSPVLGNSPLHF. DNA of the CDR3: TGTGCCAGCAGCCCTGTTCTTGGGAATTCACCCCTCCACTTT.

This clonotype showed up many times. The chain employs TRBV13 and TRBJ1-2; possible D gene TRBD1, 5 bases. The CDR3 loop spans 14 amino acids. In germline, CDR1 is PRHDT, CDR2 FYEKMQ (reference sequence). Between the trimmed V and J ends, which lost 3 bases and 2 bases, there was a span of 10 bases. CDR3 sequence: CASSFGGTNYGYTF. In DNA form, the CDR3 reads TGTGCCAGCAGCTTCGGGGGGACCAACTATGGCTACACCTTC.

This clonotype was seen only a few times. The chain couples TRBV19 to TRBJ1-6, with 11 bases identical to TRBD1. Germline values: CDR1 LNHDA, CDR2 SQIVND (reference sequence). The CDR3 runs 13 residues. The V gene end was trimmed by 11 bases and the J gene end by 10 bases; junction bases not matched to a gene: 7. The DNA of the CDR3 is TGTGCCTCCGAGGACAGGGGGCCGTCACCCCTCCACTTT. It yields the protein CASEDRGPSPLHF.

This clonotype showed up just a few times. The V call is TRBV28, the J call TRBJ2-5; D possibly corresponds to TRBD1 (5 bases). Trimming pared 8 bases from V and 5 bases from J, leaving 12 bases between. Germline CDR1 and CDR2: MDHEN and SYDVKM. The CDR3 extends over 12 amino acids. The CDR3 sequence: CASATGQETQYF. In nucleotides, the CDR3 is TGTGCCAGCGCAACAGGTCAGGAGACCCAGTACTTC.

Turning to this clonotype: One junction end does not reproduce the germline sequence, and a read error may be involved. The rearrangement links TRBV7-7 to TRBJ2-6, with D possibly TRBD1 on 7 matching bases. The CDR3 loop spans 20 amino acids. CDR1 is SSHAT, CDR2 FNYEAQ, per germline (reference sequence). Written as DNA, the CDR3 is TGTGCTAGCAGCTTAGATCTCGGCGGGGACAGCTCCTCTGGGGCCAACGTCCTGACTTTC. It yields the protein CASSLDLGGDSSSGANVLTF.

This clonotype was picked up many times. This chain links TRBV6-1 with TRBJ2-7, with D hard to call. This CDR3 region has 11 residues. V was pared by 7 bases and J by 4 bases, with 8 bases between. CDR1 is MNHNS and CDR2 is SASEGT in the germline V gene. The CDR3 protein is CASTLSYEQYF. In DNA, the CDR3 is TGTGCCAGCACCCTCTCTTACGAGCAGTACTTC.

This clonotype was observed a few times. The V and J genes are TRBV7-2 and TRBJ1-2; TRBD1 matches 11 bases. After removal of 3 bases from V and 5 bases from J, the junction contained 14 bases not matched to a gene. The germline V gene encodes CDR1 SGHTA and CDR2 FQGNSA. This CDR3 is built from 18 residues. The CDR3 region has the DNA TGTGCCAGCAGCTTGTCAAACTCCGGACAGGGGGCGCGGTATGGCTACACCTTC. It codes for CASSLSNSGQGARYGYTF.